Each of the 17 T cell receptor beta chains below was sequenced from the same sample in a study of T cells in Graves' hyperthyroidism and ophthalmopathy. Researchers took RNA transcripts and amplified the TCR beta CDR3 regions from them. A first-round RT-PCR of the TCR CDR3 used the HTBI primer set. A single record per CDR3 protein comes from TCRdb applying MiXCR to the multiplex PCR reads. The data hold a few hundred thousand distinct CDR3 sequences, with nearly 15% observed a single time. Sequenced material: blood. These receptors were taken from a woman aged 50 to 65 with Graves' hyperthyroidism that later progressed to Graves' ophthalmopathy.

This chain links TRBV20-1 with TRBJ2-3, with a tentative D call TRBD1 (6 bases). The CDR3 loop spans 16 amino acids. The germline V and J ends were trimmed by 1 base and 0 bases, with 14 bases remaining between them. Germline CDR1 DFQATT, CDR2 SNEGSKA (reference sequence). CDR3 in DNA: TGCAGTGCTAGAGTCACTCCGGGACACAGCACAGATACGCAGTATTTT. It translates to CSARVTPGHSTDTQYF.

This clonotype occurred many times. This chain joins TRBV11-2 and TRBJ2-5, with D uncertain. This CDR3 contains 13 residues. Germline-derived CDR1 and CDR2 are SGHAT and FQNNGV. The V end lost 4 bases, the J end lost 7 bases, and 13 bases lay between the germline ends. In DNA form, the CDR3 reads TGTGCCAGCAGCTCCACAGCCCCGGGGACCCAGTACTTC. Amino acid sequence: CASSSTAPGTQYF. Drawing the rest from reference TRBV11-2 and TRBJ2-5, the complete variable domain is EAGVAQSPRYKIIEKRQSVAFWCNPISGHATLYWYQQILGQGPKLLIQFQNNGVVDDSQLPKDRFSAERLKGVDSTLKIQPAKLEDSAVYLCASSSTAPGTQYFGPGTRLLVL.

This clonotype was observed many times. The J gene is TRBJ2-2, the V gene TRBV7-6; 13 nucleotides match TRBD2. V lost 5 bases to trimming and J lost 0 bases; unmatched junction nucleotides: 3. CDR1 and CDR2 (germline): SGHVS, FNYEAQ. The CDR3 is 17 residues long. The CDR3 loop is CASSPGTSGTNTGELFF. The CDR3 nucleotides read TGTGCCAGCAGCCCGGGGACTAGCGGGACGAACACCGGGGAGCTGTTTTTT.

This clonotype was seen many times. CDR3 nucleotide sequence: TGCAGCGTTGGGGGGGGTAACTATGGCTACACCTTC. Its protein product is CSVGGGNYGYTF. The rearrangement uses TRBV29-1 and TRBJ1-2; weak D call: TRBD1 (5 bases). Germline CDR1 is SQVTM and CDR2 is ANQGSEA. The CDR3 spans 12 residues. Trimming took off 4 bases at V and 1 base at J, with 7 bases between the two ends.

On this clonotype itself: A much larger clone differs from this one at a single base, so this may be a read error. V gene TRBV28 combines with J gene TRBJ1-4, with no clear D. This CDR3 is built from 14 residues. Germline CDR1 reads MDHEN; CDR2 reads SYDVKM. CDR3 nucleotide sequence: TGTGCCGGCAGTCCCACACCAAATAATGAAAAACTGTTTTTT. This translates into CAGSPTPNNEKLFF.

The V gene is TRBV5-6, the J gene TRBJ2-2; unclear D gene. Trimming cost V 6 bases and J 6 bases, with 21 bases left between them. In germline, CDR1 is SGHDT, CDR2 YYEEEE. The CDR3 runs to 16 residues. The CDR3 reads CASTSLGEGSAGELFF. The CDR3 DNA is TGTGCCAGCACCTCTTTAGGAGAAGGGTCGGCCGGGGAGCTGTTTTTT.

There are a few counts of this clonotype. A read error may produce the germline difference seen at one junction end. V gene TRBV24-1 combines with J gene TRBJ2-5; a weak D match, TRBD2 (5 bases). The CDR3 is 13 residues long. Germline loops: CDR1 KGHDR, CDR2 SFDVKD. CDR3 bases: TGTGCCACCATGACCGGGAACGGAGAGGCCCAGTACTTC. Residues: CATMTGNGEAQYF.

This clonotype was recorded many times. The rearrangement joins TRBV28 to TRBJ2-2, with D perhaps TRBD1 or TRBD2 (7 bases each). The CDR3 has 15 residues. Germline CDR1 MDHEN, CDR2 SYDVKM. V shed 8 bases and J shed 7 bases, with 20 bases lying between them. CDR3 amino acids: CASLRGGQGDGELFF. DNA of the CDR3: TGTGCCAGCCTCAGGGGGGGCCAAGGGGACGGGGAGCTGTTTTTT.

The V gene is TRBV5-1, the J gene TRBJ2-3, with 7 bases matching TRBD2. The CDR3 consists of 16 residues. The germline V gene encodes CDR1 SGHRS and CDR2 YFSETQ. V trimming: 0 bases; J trimming: 0 bases; junction bases outside the gene matches: 4. The CDR3 sequence: CASSLALADSTDTQYF. CDR3 DNA sequence: TGCGCCAGCAGCTTGGCCCTAGCGGATAGCACAGATACGCAGTATTTT.

This clonotype was recorded many times. V is TRBV11-2 and J is TRBJ2-1; TRBD2 matches 11 bases. With 4 bases clipped from V and 4 bases from J, the junction kept 12 bases outside the gene matches. The length of the CDR3 is 18 residues. CDR1 SGHAT and CDR2 FQNNGV come from the germline V gene. The CDR3 region is CASSSLIGTSGKYNEQFF. DNA for the CDR3: TGTGCCAGCAGCTCCCTGATTGGGACTAGCGGAAAATACAATGAGCAGTTCTTC.

At least ten counts were recorded for this clonotype. This chain links TRBV27 with TRBJ2-7; D unresolved. The CDR3 spans 14 residues. V was clipped by 0 bases and J by 3 bases, with 9 bases between them. Germline CDR1 is MNHEY and CDR2 is SMNVEV (reference sequence). The CDR3 region has the DNA TGTGCCAGCAGTTTATCAACGGTCCTCTACGAGCAGTACTTC. Its protein product is CASSLSTVLYEQYF.

This clonotype was seen many times. CDR3 DNA: TGTGCCAGCAGTCCAGTACTGGTGAACACTGAAGCTTTCTTT. It codes for CASSPVLVNTEAFF. The V and J genes are TRBV27 and TRBJ1-1; no clear D gene. This CDR3 region has 14 residues. V lost 5 bases and J lost 0, with 10 bases in between. Germline CDR1 is MNHEY and CDR2 is SMNVEV (reference sequence).

This clonotype was counted at least ten times. The V gene is TRBV12-3 or TRBV12-4, the J gene TRBJ2-1, with 15 positions matching TRBD2. This CDR3 has 16 amino acids. V was clipped by 7 bases and J by 8 bases; unmatched bases: 9. The CDR3 bases are TGTGCCAGCAACGGACTAGCGGGAGGGCCTTCGGATGAGCAGTTCTTC. It specifies CASNGLAGGPSDEQFF.

This chain's CDR3 is CASREGAWGGTEAFF. CDR3 bases: TGTGCCAGCAGAGAAGGGGCGTGGGGTGGCACTGAAGCTTTCTTT. The chain carries TRBV4-2 and TRBJ1-1; D might be TRBD1 (5 bases). Trimming pared 6 bases from V and 4 bases from J, leaving 18 bases between. This CDR3 has 15 residues. Germline assignment: CDR1 LGHNA and CDR2 YNFKEQ.

This clonotype was picked up many times. The chain couples TRBV27 to TRBJ2-3; unclear D gene. The CDR3 sequence is 11 residues long. Germline V gives CDR1 MNHEY, CDR2 SMNVEV (reference sequence). Trimming took off 3 bases at V and 5 bases at J, with 3 bases between the two ends. The CDR3 DNA sequence: TGTGCCAGCAGTTTCTTAGATACGCAGTATTTT. It yields the protein CASSFLDTQYF.

The chain is built from TRBV29-1 and TRBJ1-1; D not certain. The CDR3 is 12 amino acids. V was pared by 7 bases and J by 1 base, with 10 bases between. Germline V lookup: CDR1 SQVTM, CDR2 ANQGSEA. The CDR3 sequence: CSARGKNTEAFF. DNA of the CDR3: TGCAGCGCACGCGGCAAGAACACTGAAGCTTTCTTT.

Comments on this clonotype: Sequence at one end of the junction differs from germline and may be a read error. The chain is built from TRBV7-7 and TRBJ2-1; 9 nucleotides match TRBD2. This CDR3 has 16 amino acids. Germline CDR1 and CDR2: SSHAT and FNYEAQ (reference sequence). The DNA of the CDR3 is TGTGCTAGCAGCTCCCAAAAACTAGCGGGCTACAATGAGCAGTTCTTC. This translates into CASSSQKLAGYNEQFF.